The 16 T cell receptor beta chains presented below share a single source sample, sequenced in a study of Tregs in tolerant kidney transplant recipients. Sequencing used immunoSEQ multiplex PCR; TCRdb keeps in-frame clones, though not all of them. The profile shows tens of thousands of clones, roughly 89% of them singletons. The sample here was CD4+ T cells from blood, taken before the transplant. Every receptor here comes from a human donor who received a combined kidney and bone marrow transplant.

The gene calls are TRBV5-5 and TRBJ2-3; TRBD2 agrees at 10 bases. The junction had 4 bases not matched to a gene; V was cut back by 2 bases and J by 4 bases. CDR3 length: 15 residues. The germline V gene encodes CDR1 SGHKS and CDR2 YYEKEE (reference sequence). The CDR3 reads CASSFLLAGADTQYF. CDR3 DNA: TGTGCCAGCAGCTTCTTGCTAGCGGGGGCAGATACGCAGTATTTT. Looking up the rest from reference TRBV5-5 and TRBJ2-3 gives the full variable domain: DAGVTQSPTHLIKTRGQQVTLRCSPISGHKSVSWYQQVLGQGPQFIFQYYEKEERGRGNFPDRFSARQFPNYSSELNVNALLLGDSALYLCASSFLLAGADTQYFGPGTRLTVL.

This chain uses TRBV27 with TRBJ2-7; 14 nucleotides match TRBD2. The V and J ends lost 7 bases and 2 bases, in that order; junction bases with no gene match: 4. The CDR3 spans 15 residues. Looked up from germline, CDR1 is MNHEY and CDR2 is SMNVEV (reference sequence). This CDR3 reads CASTRLAGGTYEQYF. CDR3 in DNA: TGTGCCAGCACCCGACTAGCGGGAGGGACCTACGAGCAGTACTTC.

The V gene is TRBV10-2, the J gene TRBJ2-1, with TRBD2 matching over 9 bases. CDR3 length: 12 amino acids. Trimming cost V 8 bases and J 5 bases; bases outside gene matches: 1. Germline CDR1 is WSHSY and CDR2 is SAAADI. CDR3 coding DNA: TGCGCCAGCCTAGCGGGAAACAATGAGCAGTTCTTC. Translated: CASLAGNNEQFF.

This rearrangement joins TRBV7-2 to TRBJ2-3; TRBD2 matches 9 bases. After removal of 7 bases from V and 1 base from J, the junction contained 9 bases not matched to a gene. The germline CDR1 and CDR2 sequences are SGHTA and FQGNSA. CDR3 length: 16 residues. The CDR3 loop reads CASTLTGLARTDTQYF. CDR3 DNA sequence: TGTGCCAGCACCCTCACCGGACTAGCGCGCACAGATACGCAGTATTTT.

The CDR3 protein is CASSPTSTSGNTIYF. In DNA form, the CDR3 reads TGTGCCAGCAGCCCTACTTCTACCTCTGGAAACACCATATATTTT. The V and J genes are TRBV11-2 and TRBJ1-3; no firm D call. Trimming shortened V by 5 bases and J by 0 bases, and 11 bases separated the two germline ends. Germline loops: CDR1 SGHAT, CDR2 FQNNGV. There are 15 residues in the CDR3.

The J gene is TRBJ2-2, the V gene TRBV7-3; 14 bases match TRBD2. CDR3 length: 17 amino acids. V was pared by 5 bases and J by 5 bases, with 7 bases of the junction left unmatched. The germline CDR1 and CDR2 sequences are SGHTA and FQGTGA. The CDR3 bases are TGTGCCAGCAGCCCGACTAGCGGGAGGGCGGTTACCGGGGAGCTGTTTTTT. Encoded protein: CASSPTSGRAVTGELFF.

The chain is built from TRBV28 and TRBJ2-7; possible D gene TRBD1, 5 bases. The CDR3 is 14 amino acids. Germline V gives CDR1 MDHEN, CDR2 SYDVKM. V gave up 3 bases and J gave up 2 bases, with 11 bases separating them. This chain's CDR3 is CASSFAGKTYEQYF. CDR3 bases: TGTGCCAGCAGTTTCGCAGGGAAAACCTACGAGCAGTACTTC.

This chain connects TRBV6-5 to TRBJ2-1; 12 bases are shared with TRBD2. The V and J ends lost 2 bases and 5 bases, in that order; junction bases with no gene match: 1. Looked up from germline, CDR1 is MNHEY and CDR2 is SVGAGI. The CDR3 totals 15 residues. CDR3 DNA sequence: TGTGCCAGCAGTTACCTAGCGGGGGGGGACAATGAGCAGTTCTTC. It yields the protein CASSYLAGGDNEQFF.

The rearrangement uses TRBV18 and TRBJ2-7, with TRBD1 matching 7 bases. CDR1 and CDR2 from the germline V gene are KGHSH and LQKENI. Losses at the gene ends were 3 bases for V and 4 bases for J; bases not matched to a gene: 6. This CDR3 is 14 amino acids long. In DNA, the CDR3 is TGTGCCAGCTCACCTGGACAGGTGAAATACGAGCAGTACTTC. Translated, it gives CASSPGQVKYEQYF.

This chain links TRBV27 with TRBJ2-1, with 15 positions matching TRBD2. The CDR3 runs to 15 residues. The germline V gene encodes CDR1 MNHEY and CDR2 SMNVEV (reference sequence). Trimming cost V 5 bases and J 9 bases; bases outside gene matches: 5. This chain's CDR3 is CASSRTSGRGGEQFF. The CDR3 nucleotides are TGTGCCAGCAGTAGGACTAGCGGGAGGGGAGGTGAGCAGTTCTTC.

CDR3 region: CATSRDRGLAGGPGTQYF. DNA for the CDR3: TGTGCCACCAGCAGAGACAGGGGACTAGCGGGAGGCCCGGGGACCCAGTACTTC. J is TRBJ2-5 and V is TRBV15; 15 positions match TRBD2. With 0 bases clipped from V and 7 bases from J, the junction kept 9 bases outside the gene matches. The CDR3 contains 18 residues. CDR1 is LNHNV, CDR2 YYDKDF, per germline (reference sequence). Drawing the rest from reference TRBV15 and TRBJ2-5, the complete variable domain is DAMVIQNPRYQVTQFGKPVTLSCSQTLNHNVMYWYQQKSSQAPKLLFHYYDKDFNNEADTPDNFQSRRPNTSFCFLDIRSPGLGDTAMYLCATSRDRGLAGGPGTQYFGPGTRLLVL.

This clone was seen more than once but under ten times. The chain recombines TRBV28 with TRBJ1-5; 9 bases are a match to TRBD1. Germline V CDR1 and CDR2: MDHEN, SYDVKM. The CDR3 is 12 residues long. Germline trimming cut 8 bases from V and 5 bases from J; bases unmatched to any gene: 1. The CDR3 DNA is TGTGCCAGCCGGACAGGGGATCAGCCCCAGCATTTT. Protein sequence: CASRTGDQPQHF.

The chain combines TRBV28 with TRBJ2-1, with 8 bases fitting TRBD2. The CDR3 totals 13 residues. Germline V gene data show CDR1 as MDHEN and CDR2 as SYDVKM. The J segment lost 7 bases and the V segment lost 6 bases, leaving 5 bases of the junction unmatched. The CDR3 loop reads CASSSPGGNEQFF. The CDR3 bases are TGTGCCAGCAGCTCCCCGGGGGGGAATGAGCAGTTCTTC. The full variable domain, its missing parts supplied by reference TRBV28 and TRBJ2-1, is DVKVTQSSRYLVKRTGEKVFLECVQDMDHENMFWYRQDPGLGLRLIYFSYDVKMKEKGDIPEGYSVSREKKERFSLILESASTNQTSMYLCASSSPGGNEQFFGPGTRLTVL.

The V and J genes are TRBV2 and TRBJ1-4; D unclear. CDR1 SNHLY and CDR2 FYNNEI come from the germline V gene. V was trimmed by 4 bases and J by 5 bases, leaving 11 bases between them. This CDR3 has 14 amino acids. CDR3 sequence: CASSATLRNEKLFF. DNA for the CDR3: TGTGCCAGCAGTGCTACTCTAAGAAATGAAAAACTGTTTTTT.

This clone is a singleton in its sample. V gene TRBV30 combines with J gene TRBJ1-5, with a possible D match to TRBD1 (5 bases). Deletions cut 0 bases from V and 4 bases from J, with 13 bases between. There are 15 residues in the CDR3. CDR1 GTSNPN and CDR2 SVGIG come from the germline V gene (reference sequence). This chain's CDR3 is CAWSVPEGRNQPQHF. CDR3 in DNA: TGTGCCTGGAGTGTACCAGAGGGGAGGAATCAGCCCCAGCATTTT.

The chain is built from TRBV5-1 and TRBJ1-5, with 8 bases that match TRBD1. This CDR3 is 15 amino acids long. Per the germline V gene, CDR1 is SGHRS and CDR2 is YFSETQ. The V segment lost 4 bases and the J segment 7 bases; nucleotides outside the gene matches: 10. The CDR3 sequence is CASSPMTGADQPQHF. The DNA for the CDR3 is TGCGCCAGCAGCCCAATGACAGGGGCCGACCAGCCCCAGCATTTT.